This TCR beta chain was captured in a study of immune cell composition in non-small cell lung cancer. Across the whole study: Tumours were mainly lung adenocarcinoma or squamous cell carcinoma.

Sequenced by immunoSEQ multiplex PCR; TCRdb stores in-frame clones only, minus some. The sample contains around 2,600 clones, roughly 80% of which appear only once. Normal lung sampling was at least 3 cm from the tumour, as distant as possible. As regards this clone: Its antigen is not identified.

Findings and caveats of the study: No significant correlation existed between pack-years smoked and tumour clonality. Roughly 80% of squamous and 33% of adenocarcinoma cases had tumour-associated clones >0.5%. In adenocarcinoma, maximal tumour-associated clone frequency tracked TIL tumour reactivity.

Germline CDR1 and CDR2: MDHEN and SYDVKM. This CDR3 has 16 amino acids. The germline V and J ends were trimmed by 1 base and 0 bases, with 10 bases remaining between them. Sequencing input: non-adjacent lung tissue. The rearrangement uses TRBV28 and TRBJ2-1, with D tentatively TRBD2 (5 bases). The TCR sequence derives from a human donor with non-small cell lung cancer. CDR3 bases: TGTGCCAGCAGTTTATTCTTAGCGCTCTCCTACAATGAGCAGTTCTTC. Residues: CASSLFLALSYNEQFF.